This T cell receptor (beta chain) was sequenced for a study of shared clonotypes between healthy human individuals. Study details: CD4 naive cells filled three plates per donor, CD4 memory three, CD8 naive two and CD8 memory one.

The input for sorted-subset replicate PCRs was approximately 190 ng DNA, around 30,000 T cell genomes. Measured with immunoSEQ multiplex PCR; TCRdb has only the in-frame clones, and not every one. The data hold hundreds of thousands of clones, with 96% observed a single time. The naive CD8 population came from CD45RO-negative cells selected for CCR7, without terminally differentiated effector memory CD45RA+ cells. In germline, CDR1 is MNHNY, CDR2 SVGAGI (reference sequence). Trimming cost V 5 bases and J 5 bases, with 10 bases left between them. The CDR3 has 13 amino acids. This receptor was obtained from a woman aged 25 to 39 in good health. Sequenced: naive CD8+ T cells sorted from blood. The chain combines TRBV6-6 with TRBJ1-5; D may be TRBD1 (6 bases). Written as DNA, the CDR3 is TGTGCCAGCAGTCCCGGGACATATCAGCCCCAGCATTTT. Translating it yields CASSPGTYQPQHF.